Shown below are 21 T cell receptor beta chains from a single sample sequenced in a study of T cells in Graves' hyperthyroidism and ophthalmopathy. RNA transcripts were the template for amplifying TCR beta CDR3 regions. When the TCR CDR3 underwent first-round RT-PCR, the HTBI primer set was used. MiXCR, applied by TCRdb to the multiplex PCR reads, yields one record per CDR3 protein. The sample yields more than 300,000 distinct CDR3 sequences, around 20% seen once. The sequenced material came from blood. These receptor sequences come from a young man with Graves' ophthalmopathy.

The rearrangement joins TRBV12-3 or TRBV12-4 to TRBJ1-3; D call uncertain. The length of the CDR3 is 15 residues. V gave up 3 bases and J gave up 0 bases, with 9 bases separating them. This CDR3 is CASSFSGFSGNTIYF. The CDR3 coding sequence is TGTGCCAGCAGTTTTTCCGGGTTCTCTGGAAACACCATATATTTT.

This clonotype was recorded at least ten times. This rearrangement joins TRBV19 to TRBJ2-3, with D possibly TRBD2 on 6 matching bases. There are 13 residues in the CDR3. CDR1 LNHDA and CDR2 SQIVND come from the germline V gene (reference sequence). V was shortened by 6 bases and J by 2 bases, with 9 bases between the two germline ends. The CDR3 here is CASSGRNTDTQYF. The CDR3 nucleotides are TGTGCCAGTAGCGGGAGAAACACAGATACGCAGTATTTT.

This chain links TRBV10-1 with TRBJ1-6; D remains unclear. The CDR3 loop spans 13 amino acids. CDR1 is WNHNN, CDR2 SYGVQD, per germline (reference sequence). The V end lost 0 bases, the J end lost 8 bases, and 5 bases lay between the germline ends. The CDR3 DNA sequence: TGCGCCAGCAGTGAGTCGACGGATTCACCCCTCCACTTT. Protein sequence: CASSESTDSPLHF.

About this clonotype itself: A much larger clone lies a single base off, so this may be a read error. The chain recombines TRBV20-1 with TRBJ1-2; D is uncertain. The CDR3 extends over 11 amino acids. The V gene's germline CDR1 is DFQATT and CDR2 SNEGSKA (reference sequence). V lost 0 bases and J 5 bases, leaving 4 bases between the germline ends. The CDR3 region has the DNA TGCAGTGCTAGAGATGGTTATGGCTACACCTTC. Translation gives CSARDGYGYTF.

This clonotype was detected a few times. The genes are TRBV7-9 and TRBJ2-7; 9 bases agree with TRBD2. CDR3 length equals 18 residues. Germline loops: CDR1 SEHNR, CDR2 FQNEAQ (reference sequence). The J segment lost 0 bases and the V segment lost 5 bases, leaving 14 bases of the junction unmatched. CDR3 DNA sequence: TGTGCCAGCAGCCCCCATGAAACTAGCGGGTTCTTCTCCTACGAGCAGTACTTC. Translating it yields CASSPHETSGFFSYEQYF. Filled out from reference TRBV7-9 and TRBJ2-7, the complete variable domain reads DTGVSQNPRHKITKRGQNVTFRCDPISEHNRLYWYRQTLGQGPEFLTYFQNEAQLEKSRLLSDRFSAERPKGSFSTLEIQRTEQGDSAMYLCASSPHETSGFFSYEQYFGPGTRLTVT.

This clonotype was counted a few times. CDR3 nucleotides: TGTGCCAGCAGTTCCTGGGGGGCAGGGGCCAACGTCCTGACTTTC. This gives the protein CASSSWGAGANVLTF. The rearrangement uses TRBV27 and TRBJ2-6; D possibly uses TRBD1 or TRBD2 (6 bases each). Trimming took off 4 bases at V and 4 bases at J, with 11 bases between the two ends. This CDR3 is 15 amino acids long. The germline V gene has CDR1 MNHEY and CDR2 SMNVEV (reference sequence).

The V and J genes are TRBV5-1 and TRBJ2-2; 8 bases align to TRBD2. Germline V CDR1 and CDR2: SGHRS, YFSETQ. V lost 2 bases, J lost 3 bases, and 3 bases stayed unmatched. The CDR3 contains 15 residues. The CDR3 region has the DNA TGCGCCAGCAGCTTTAGCGGGGCGCACACCGGGGAGCTGTTTTTT. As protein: CASSFSGAHTGELFF.

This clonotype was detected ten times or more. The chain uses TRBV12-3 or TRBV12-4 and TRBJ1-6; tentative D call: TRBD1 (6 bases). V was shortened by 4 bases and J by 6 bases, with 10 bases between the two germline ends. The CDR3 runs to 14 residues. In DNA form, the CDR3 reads TGTGCCAGCAGTTCAGGGGCCAGTAATTCACCCCTCCACTTT. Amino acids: CASSSGASNSPLHF.

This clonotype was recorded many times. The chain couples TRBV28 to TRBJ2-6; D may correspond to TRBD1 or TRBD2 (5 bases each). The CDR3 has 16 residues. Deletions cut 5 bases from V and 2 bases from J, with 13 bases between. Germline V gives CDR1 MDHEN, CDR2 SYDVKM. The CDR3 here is CASSEAAGTGANVLTF. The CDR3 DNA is TGTGCCAGCAGTGAAGCGGCAGGGACTGGGGCCAACGTCCTGACTTTC.

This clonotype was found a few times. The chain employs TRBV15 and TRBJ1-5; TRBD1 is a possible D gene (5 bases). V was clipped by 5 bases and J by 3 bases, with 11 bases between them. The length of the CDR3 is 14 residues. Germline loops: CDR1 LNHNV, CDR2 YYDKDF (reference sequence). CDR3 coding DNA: TGTGCCACCAGCGGGCAGACAGACAATCAGCCCCAGCATTTT. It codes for CATSGQTDNQPQHF.

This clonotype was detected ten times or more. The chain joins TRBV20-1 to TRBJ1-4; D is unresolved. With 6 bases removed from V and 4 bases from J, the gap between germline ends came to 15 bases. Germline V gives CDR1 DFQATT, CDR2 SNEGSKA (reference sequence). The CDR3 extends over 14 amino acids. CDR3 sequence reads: CSAYNTGRNEKLFF. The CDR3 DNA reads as TGCAGTGCGTACAATACGGGCCGTAATGAAAAACTGTTTTTT.

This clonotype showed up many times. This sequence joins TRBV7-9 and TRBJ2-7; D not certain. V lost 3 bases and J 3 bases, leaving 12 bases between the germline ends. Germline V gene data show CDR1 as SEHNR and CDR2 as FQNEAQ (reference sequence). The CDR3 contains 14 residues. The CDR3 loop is CASSFDVRLYEQYF. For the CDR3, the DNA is TGTGCCAGCAGCTTTGACGTCCGACTCTACGAGCAGTACTTC.

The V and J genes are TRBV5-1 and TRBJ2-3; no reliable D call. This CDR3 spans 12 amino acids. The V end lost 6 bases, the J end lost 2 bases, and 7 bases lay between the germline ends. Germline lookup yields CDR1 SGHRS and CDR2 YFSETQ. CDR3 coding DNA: TGCGCCAGCAACGCTGACACAGATACGCAGTATTTT. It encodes CASNADTDTQYF.

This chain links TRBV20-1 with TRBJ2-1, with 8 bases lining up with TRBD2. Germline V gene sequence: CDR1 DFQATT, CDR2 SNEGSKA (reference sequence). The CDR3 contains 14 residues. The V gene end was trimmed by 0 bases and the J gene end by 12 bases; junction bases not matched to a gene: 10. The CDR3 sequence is CSARDVDGGAGQFF. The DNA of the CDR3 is TGCAGTGCTAGAGATGTAGACGGGGGGGCAGGGCAGTTCTTC.

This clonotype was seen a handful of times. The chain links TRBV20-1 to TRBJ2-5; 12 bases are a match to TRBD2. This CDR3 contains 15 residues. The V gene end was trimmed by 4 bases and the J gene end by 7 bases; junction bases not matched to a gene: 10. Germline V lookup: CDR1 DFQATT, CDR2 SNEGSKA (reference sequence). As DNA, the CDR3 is TGCAGTGCTAACGCCCCGACTAGCGGGGGAGGGACCCAGTACTTC. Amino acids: CSANAPTSGGGTQYF.

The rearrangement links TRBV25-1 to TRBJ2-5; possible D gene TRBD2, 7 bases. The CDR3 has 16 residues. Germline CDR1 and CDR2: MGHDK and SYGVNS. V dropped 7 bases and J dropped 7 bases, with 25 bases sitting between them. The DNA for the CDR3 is TGTGCCAGCATCCACCCAGGGGAGGGCGCGGTGGGGACCCAGTACTTC. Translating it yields CASIHPGEGAVGTQYF.

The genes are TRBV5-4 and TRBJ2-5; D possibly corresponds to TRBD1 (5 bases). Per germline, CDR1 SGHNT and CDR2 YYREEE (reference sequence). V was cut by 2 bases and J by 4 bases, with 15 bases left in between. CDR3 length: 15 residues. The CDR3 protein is CASSLRQSGLETQYF. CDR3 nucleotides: TGTGCCAGCAGCTTACGACAATCAGGGCTAGAGACCCAGTACTTC.

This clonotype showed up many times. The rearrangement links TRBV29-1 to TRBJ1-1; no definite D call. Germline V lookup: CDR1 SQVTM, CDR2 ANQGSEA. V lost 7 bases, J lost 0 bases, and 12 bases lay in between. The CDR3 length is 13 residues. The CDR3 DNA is TGCAGCGCGAACAGTGGGATGAACACTGAAGCTTTCTTT. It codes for CSANSGMNTEAFF.

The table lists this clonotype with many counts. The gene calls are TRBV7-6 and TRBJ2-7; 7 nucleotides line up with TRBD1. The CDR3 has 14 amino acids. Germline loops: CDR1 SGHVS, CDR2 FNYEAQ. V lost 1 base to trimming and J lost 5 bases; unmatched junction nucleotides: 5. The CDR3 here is CASSLGAGGDEQYF. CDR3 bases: TGTGCCAGCAGCTTAGGGGCAGGGGGAGACGAGCAGTACTTC.

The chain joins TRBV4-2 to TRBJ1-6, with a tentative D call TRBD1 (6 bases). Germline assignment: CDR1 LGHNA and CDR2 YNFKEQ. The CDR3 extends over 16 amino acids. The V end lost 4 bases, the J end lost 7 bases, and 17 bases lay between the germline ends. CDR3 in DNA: TGTGCCAGCAGCCTCGACGCCTGGGACATGAATTCACCCCTCCACTTT. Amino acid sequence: CASSLDAWDMNSPLHF.

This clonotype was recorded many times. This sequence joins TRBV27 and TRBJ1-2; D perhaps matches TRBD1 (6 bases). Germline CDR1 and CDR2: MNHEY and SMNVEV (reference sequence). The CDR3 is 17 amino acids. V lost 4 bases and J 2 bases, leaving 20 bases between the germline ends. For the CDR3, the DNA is TGTGCCAGCAGTTCTCCCCTGCGGGGGGCTGGGAACTATGGCTACACCTTC. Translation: CASSSPLRGAGNYGYTF.